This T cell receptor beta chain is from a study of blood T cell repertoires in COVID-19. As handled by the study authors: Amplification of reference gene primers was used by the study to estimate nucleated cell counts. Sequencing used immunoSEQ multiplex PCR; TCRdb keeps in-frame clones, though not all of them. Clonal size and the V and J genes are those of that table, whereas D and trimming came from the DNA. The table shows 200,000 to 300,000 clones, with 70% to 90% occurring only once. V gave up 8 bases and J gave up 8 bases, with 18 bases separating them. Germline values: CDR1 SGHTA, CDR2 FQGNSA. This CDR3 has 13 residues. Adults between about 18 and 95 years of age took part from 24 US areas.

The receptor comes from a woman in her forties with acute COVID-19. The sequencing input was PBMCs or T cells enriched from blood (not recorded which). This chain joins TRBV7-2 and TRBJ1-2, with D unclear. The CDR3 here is CASSLSEAIGYTF. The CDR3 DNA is TGTGCCAGCTCACTCAGCGAGGCGATCGGCTACACCTTC.